This T cell receptor (beta chain) was found in a study of Ad26.COV2.S vaccination and SARS-CoV-2 variants. Looking at the study overall: Once or twice, 56 days apart, Ad26.COV2.S was delivered intramuscularly.

Findings of the study overall: After vaccination, reports described spike-specific CD8+ and CD4+ T cell responses as showing substantial breadth.

Treatment reported: 19 received Ad26.COV2.S at low or high dose, single or two shots; several received placebo; per-sample allocation not given. Sampling was performed 63 days after the first vaccine or placebo injection. Expressing Wuhan-strain SARS-CoV-2 spike, an Ad26 vector served as the vaccine. In regard to this clone: The antigen is unknown.

Losses at the gene ends were 4 bases for V and 2 bases for J; bases not matched to a gene: 1. The CDR3 is 14 amino acids. CDR1 is GTSNPN, CDR2 SVGIG, per germline (reference sequence). Measured with immunoSEQ multiplex PCR; TCRdb has only the in-frame clones, and not every one. The sample carries roughly 300,000 clones, 65% to 90% recorded once. The V call is TRBV30, the J call TRBJ2-1, with 11 nucleotides matching TRBD2. The clonotype was recovered from a person between 18 and 60 years old who received the Ad26.COV2.S COVID-19 vaccine or a placebo. Sequenced here: peripheral blood, sampled in a trial of Ad26.COV2.S vaccine versus placebo. The CDR3 DNA reads as TGTGCCTGGATAGCGGGAGGGACCTACAATGAGCAGTTCTTC. Translating gives CAWIAGGTYNEQFF.